A single TCR beta chain is shown here with its context. The target antigen is unknown. Data came from immunoSEQ multiplex PCR; TCRdb stores just in-frame clones and leaves some out. The data show fewer than 80,000 clones, around 74% seen once. The record originates from a study of vaccination effects on CD4 cells after COVID-19. The wider study: The second dose preceded post-vaccine samples by a median of 72 days.

The CDR3 covers 16 residues. The V gene's germline CDR1 is SGHTA and CDR2 FQGNSA. V dropped 1 base and J dropped 4 bases, with 16 bases sitting between them. Sequencing followed a ViraFEST assay step that expanded antigen-specific CD4+ T cells with viral peptide pools. Culture lasted about 10 days before CD4+ T cell isolation. The participants, recipients of two vaccine doses, got either BNT162b2 or mRNA-1273. None of the vaccinated had previously contracted SARS-CoV-2, and their nucleocapsid antibodies tested negative. A half-volume exchange with IL-2 medium occurred on days 3 and 7. General study findings and limits: Pronounced clonal contraction occurred in clones induced by infection and by vaccine late after vaccination.

This TCR was sampled from a human donor who received a COVID-19 vaccine. The sequencing used CD4+ T cells from PBMCs cultured with HCoV-229E spike peptides, collected after COVID-19 vaccination. The V call is TRBV7-2, the J call TRBJ1-2; no clear D. The CDR3 bases are TGTGCCAGCAGCTTAGGAATTACGGAGCGGGCCTATGGCTACACCTTC. It codes for CASSLGITERAYGYTF.